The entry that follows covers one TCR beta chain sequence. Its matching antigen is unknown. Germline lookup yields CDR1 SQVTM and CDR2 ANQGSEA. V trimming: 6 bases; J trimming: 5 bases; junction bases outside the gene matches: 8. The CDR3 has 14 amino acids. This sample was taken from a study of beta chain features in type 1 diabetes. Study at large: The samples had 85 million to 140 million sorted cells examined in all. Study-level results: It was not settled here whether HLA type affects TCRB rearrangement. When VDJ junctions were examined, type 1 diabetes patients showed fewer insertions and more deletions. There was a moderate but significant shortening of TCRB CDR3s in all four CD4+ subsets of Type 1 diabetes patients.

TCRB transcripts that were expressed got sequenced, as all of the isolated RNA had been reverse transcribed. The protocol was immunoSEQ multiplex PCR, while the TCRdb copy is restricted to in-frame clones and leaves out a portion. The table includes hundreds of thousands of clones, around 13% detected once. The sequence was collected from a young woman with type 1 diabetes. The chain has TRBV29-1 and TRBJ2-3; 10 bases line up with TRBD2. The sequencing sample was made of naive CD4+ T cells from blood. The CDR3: CSVQAGGPRDTQYF. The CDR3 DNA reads TGCAGCGTACAAGCGGGAGGGCCTAGAGATACGCAGTATTTT.